This T cell receptor (beta chain) came from a study of PD-1 blockade in classical Hodgkin lymphoma. The protocol was immunoSEQ multiplex PCR, while the TCRdb copy is restricted to in-frame clones and leaves out a portion. The sample shows fewer than 40,000 clones, 85% to 95% of them seen only once. This sample's time point: newly diagnosed, previously untreated cHL patient sample. J gave up 4 bases and V 8 bases, and 8 bases lay outside the gene matches. Per the germline V gene, CDR1 is SGHVS and CDR2 is FNYEAQ. This CDR3 is built from 15 residues. This TCR came from a human donor with classical Hodgkin lymphoma. This rearrangement joins TRBV7-6 to TRBJ2-3; the match to TRBD2 covers 11 bases. The sequencing sample was made of peripheral blood mononuclear cells (PBMCs). The CDR3 here is CASLPLAGGSDTQYF. CDR3 sequence (DNA): TGTGCCAGCCTCCCCCTAGCGGGAGGATCAGATACGCAGTATTTT. The full variable domain, completed using reference TRBV7-6 and TRBJ2-3, is GAGVSQSPRYKVTKRGQDVALRCDPISGHVSLYWYRQALGQGPEFLTYFNYEAQQDKSGLPNDRFSAERPEGSISTLTIQRTEQRDSAMYRCASLPLAGGSDTQYFGPGTRLTVL.